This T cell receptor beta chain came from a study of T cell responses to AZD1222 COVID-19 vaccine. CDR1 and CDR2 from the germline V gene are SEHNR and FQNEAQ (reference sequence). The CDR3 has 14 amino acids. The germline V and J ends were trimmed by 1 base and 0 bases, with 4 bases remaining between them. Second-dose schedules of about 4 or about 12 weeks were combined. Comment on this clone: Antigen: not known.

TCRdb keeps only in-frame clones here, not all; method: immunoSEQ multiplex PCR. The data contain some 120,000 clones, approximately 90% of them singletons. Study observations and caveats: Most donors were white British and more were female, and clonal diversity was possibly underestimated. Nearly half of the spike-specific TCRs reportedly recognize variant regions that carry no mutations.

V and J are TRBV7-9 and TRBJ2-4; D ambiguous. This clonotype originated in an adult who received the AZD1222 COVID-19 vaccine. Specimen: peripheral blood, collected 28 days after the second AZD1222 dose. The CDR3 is CASSLDEAKNIQYF. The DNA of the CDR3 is TGTGCCAGCAGCTTAGATGAAGCCAAAAACATTCAGTACTTC.